One sample yielded the 16 T cell receptor beta chains listed below, sequenced in a study of blood T cell repertoires in COVID-19. Profiling relied on immunoSEQ multiplex PCR, and the TCRdb table lists in-frame clones only, not all of them. The data contain more than 200,000 clones, roughly 86% of them singletons. The sample was PBMCs or T cells enriched from blood (not recorded which). These receptors all stem from a woman in her fifties or sixties who had recovered from COVID-19.

The chain has TRBV21-1 and TRBJ1-2; the table's D gene call, TRBD1, was not cross checked with the DNA. TRBV21-1 is designated a pseudogene. CDR3 length: 14 amino acids. CDR3 DNA: TGTGCCAGCAGCACAGGGCCTACTCCGGATGGCTACACCTTC. Amino acid sequence: CASSTGPTPDGYTF.

The gene calls are TRBV28 and TRBJ2-3, with a possible D match to TRBD1 (6 bases). CDR3 length: 18 residues. Per the germline V gene, CDR1 is MDHEN and CDR2 is SYDVKM. Trimming pared 1 base from V and 6 bases from J, leaving 23 bases between. Written as DNA, the CDR3 is TGTGCCAGCAGTTTATCACGTACTTCAGGGGTTATTTCGGATACGCAGTATTTT. This codes for CASSLSRTSGVISDTQYF.

This sequence joins TRBV10-3 and TRBJ2-2; 8 nucleotides agree with TRBD2. Germline CDR1 reads ENHRY; CDR2 reads SYGVKD. CDR3 length: 18 amino acids. The junction had 10 bases not matched to a gene; V was cut back by 3 bases and J by 1 base. CDR3 sequence: CAISDSNAGGENTGELFF. The CDR3 DNA follows: TGTGCCATCAGTGACTCGAACGCGGGGGGCGAGAACACCGGGGAGCTGTTTTTT.

The V gene is TRBV10-3, the J gene TRBJ2-1; 15 bases line up with TRBD2. The CDR3 is 14 amino acids. Germline CDR1 is ENHRY and CDR2 is SYGVKD. V gave up 10 bases and J gave up 7 bases; unmatched junction bases: 5. CDR3 sequence (DNA): TGTGCCACCGGGACTAGCGGGAGGCAAAATGAGCAGTTCTTC. Protein sequence: CATGTSGRQNEQFF.

In this sample, this clone turned up a few times. The chain recombines TRBV7-2 with TRBJ2-3; no definite D call. V lost 5 bases, J lost 2 bases, and 11 bases lay in between. This CDR3 has 14 amino acids. Germline CDR1 is SGHTA and CDR2 is FQGNSA. CDR3: CASSPLQSTDTQYF. In DNA form, the CDR3 reads TGTGCCAGCAGCCCCTTGCAGTCCACAGATACGCAGTATTTT.

V is TRBV29-1 and J is TRBJ1-5, with 7 nucleotides matching TRBD1. There are 13 residues in the CDR3. Germline trimming cut 5 bases from V and 3 bases from J; bases unmatched to any gene: 4. The germline V gene encodes CDR1 SQVTM and CDR2 ANQGSEA. Here the CDR3 DNA reads TGCAGCGTTACAGGGGCGCCCAATCAGCCCCAGCATTTT. It is translated as CSVTGAPNQPQHF.

Of note for this clone: The junction and the germline gene differ at one end; a read error may be behind it. The J gene is TRBJ2-5, the V gene TRBV7-7; 10 bases line up with TRBD1. This CDR3 has 15 residues. Looked up from germline, CDR1 is SSHAT and CDR2 is FNYEAQ (reference sequence). The CDR3 reads CASSTTGTGVETQYF. The DNA for the CDR3 is TGTGCTAGCAGCACGACCGGGACAGGGGTTGAGACCCAGTACTTC.

The rearrangement uses TRBV19 and TRBJ2-5; no reliable D call. The germline CDR1 and CDR2 sequences are LNHDA and SQIVND (reference sequence). V was pared by 3 bases and J by 2 bases, with 10 bases between. The CDR3 has 14 residues. The CDR3 sequence: CASSISLQQETQYF. CDR3 DNA: TGTGCCAGTAGTATCAGTCTTCAACAAGAGACCCAGTACTTC.

This sequence joins TRBV13 and TRBJ2-7; 8 positions match TRBD2. V was clipped by 11 bases and J by 4 bases; unmatched bases: 10. The CDR3 has 13 residues. From germline, CDR1 is PRHDT and CDR2 FYEKMQ (reference sequence). The CDR3 protein is CASGGREAYEQYF. In DNA form, the CDR3 reads TGTGCCTCCGGGGGGCGGGAGGCATACGAGCAGTACTTC.

The J gene is TRBJ1-2, the V gene TRBV5-1, with a tentative D call TRBD1 (6 bases). This CDR3 comprises 12 residues. Trimming removed 7 bases at V and 1 base at J, with 8 bases between. Germline V lookup: CDR1 SGHRS, CDR2 YFSETQ. The DNA of the CDR3 is TGCGCCAGCCGGGACATTAACTATGGCTACACCTTC. It is translated as CASRDINYGYTF.

V usage is TRBV3-1 (or the pseudogene TRBV3-2) and J usage is TRBJ1-1; 12 positions match TRBD1. The CDR3 runs 17 residues. Trimming at V came to 3 bases and at J to 3 bases, leaving 8 bases not matched to a gene. The germline V gene encodes CDR1 LGHDT and CDR2 YNNKEL (reference sequence). The CDR3 bases are TGTGCCAGCAGCCAGATACCGGGACAGGGGGCGGACACTGAAGCTTTCTTT. This encodes CASSQIPGQGADTEAFF.

In this sample, this clone turned up once. The chain joins TRBV2 to TRBJ2-1; 15 positions match TRBD2. The J segment lost 14 bases and the V segment lost 3 bases, leaving 5 bases of the junction unmatched. Germline V lookup: CDR1 SNHLY, CDR2 FYNNEI. The length of the CDR3 is 14 residues. The CDR3 sequence: CASSEGLAGGRKFF. The CDR3 DNA reads as TGTGCCAGCAGTGAGGGACTAGCGGGAGGTAGGAAGTTCTTC.

Comments on this clone: A read error may account for a junction end that differs from germline. The genes are TRBV3-1 (or the pseudogene TRBV3-2) and TRBJ2-5, with TRBD2 as a possible D gene (5 bases). The CDR3 has 12 amino acids. Looked up from germline, CDR1 is LGHDT and CDR2 is YNNKEL (reference sequence). The CDR3: CASSQARGSEDF. The CDR3 nucleotides read TGTGCCAGCAGCCAAGCCCGGGGTAGCGAGGACTTC.

CDR3 in DNA: TGTGCCAGCAGCCCCTCTCCCAGGGGTGGCTACACCTTC. Residues: CASSPSPRGGYTF. J is TRBJ1-2 and V is TRBV28, with a weak D call TRBD1 (6 bases). In germline, CDR1 is MDHEN, CDR2 SYDVKM. Trimming removed 6 bases at V and 7 bases at J, with 15 bases between. The CDR3 length is 13 residues.

This sequence joins TRBV4-1 and TRBJ2-2; 7 nucleotides match TRBD1. Germline V lookup: CDR1 MGHRA, CDR2 YSYEKL. The CDR3 spans 15 residues. J lost 5 bases, V lost 8 bases, and 11 bases had no gene match. In nucleotides, the CDR3 is TGCGCCAGCCTACCGGGACAGACATATACCGGGGAGCTGTTTTTT. Residues: CASLPGQTYTGELFF.

V and J are TRBV19 and TRBJ1-2, with a possible D match to TRBD1 (6 bases). This CDR3 is built from 12 residues. CDR1 is LNHDA, CDR2 SQIVND, per germline (reference sequence). Deletions cut 5 bases from V and 5 bases from J, with 9 bases between. CDR3 sequence: CASSDRRYGYTF. The CDR3 DNA reads as TGTGCCAGTAGTGACAGGAGATATGGCTACACCTTC. Together with reference TRBV19 and TRBJ1-2, the CDR3 gives the full variable domain: DGGITQSPKYLFRKEGQNVTLSCEQNLNHDAMYWYRQDPGQGLRLIYYSQIVNDFQKGDIAEGYSVSREKKESFPLTVTSAQKNPTAFYLCASSDRRYGYTFGSGTRLTVV.